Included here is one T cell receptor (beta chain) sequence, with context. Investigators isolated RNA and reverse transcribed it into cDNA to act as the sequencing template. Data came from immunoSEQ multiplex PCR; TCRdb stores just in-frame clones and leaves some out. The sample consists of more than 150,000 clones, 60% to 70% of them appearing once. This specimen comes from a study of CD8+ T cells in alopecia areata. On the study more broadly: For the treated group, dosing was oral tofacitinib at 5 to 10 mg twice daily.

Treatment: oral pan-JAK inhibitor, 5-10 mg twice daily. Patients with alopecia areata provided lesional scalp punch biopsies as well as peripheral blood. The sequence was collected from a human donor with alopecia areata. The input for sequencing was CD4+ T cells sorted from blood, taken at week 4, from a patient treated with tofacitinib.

CDR3 residues: CAISESSNTDTQYF. The CDR3, as DNA: TGTGCCATCAGTGAGTCGTCTAACACAGATACGCAGTATTTT. The chain uses TRBV10-3 and TRBJ2-3; D gene ambiguous. Trimming removed 0 bases at V and 2 bases at J, with 6 bases between. Germline loops: CDR1 ENHRY, CDR2 SYGVKD. The CDR3 runs to 14 residues.